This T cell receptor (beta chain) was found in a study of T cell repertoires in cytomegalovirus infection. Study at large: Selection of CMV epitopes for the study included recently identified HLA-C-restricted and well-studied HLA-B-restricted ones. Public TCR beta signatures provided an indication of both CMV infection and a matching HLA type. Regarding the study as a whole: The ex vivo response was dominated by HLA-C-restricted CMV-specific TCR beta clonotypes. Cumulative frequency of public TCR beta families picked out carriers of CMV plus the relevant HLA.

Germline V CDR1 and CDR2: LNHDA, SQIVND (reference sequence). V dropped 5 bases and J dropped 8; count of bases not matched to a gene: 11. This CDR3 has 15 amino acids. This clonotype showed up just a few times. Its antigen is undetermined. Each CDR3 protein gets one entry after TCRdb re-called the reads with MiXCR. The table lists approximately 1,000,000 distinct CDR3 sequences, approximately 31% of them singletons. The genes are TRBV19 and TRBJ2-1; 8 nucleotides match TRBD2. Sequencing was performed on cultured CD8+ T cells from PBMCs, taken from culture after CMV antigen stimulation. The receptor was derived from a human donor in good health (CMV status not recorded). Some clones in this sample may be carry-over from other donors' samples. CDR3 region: CASSVTSGGSDEQFF. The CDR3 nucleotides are TGTGCCAGTAGTGTCACCAGCGGGGGTTCGGATGAGCAGTTCTTC.